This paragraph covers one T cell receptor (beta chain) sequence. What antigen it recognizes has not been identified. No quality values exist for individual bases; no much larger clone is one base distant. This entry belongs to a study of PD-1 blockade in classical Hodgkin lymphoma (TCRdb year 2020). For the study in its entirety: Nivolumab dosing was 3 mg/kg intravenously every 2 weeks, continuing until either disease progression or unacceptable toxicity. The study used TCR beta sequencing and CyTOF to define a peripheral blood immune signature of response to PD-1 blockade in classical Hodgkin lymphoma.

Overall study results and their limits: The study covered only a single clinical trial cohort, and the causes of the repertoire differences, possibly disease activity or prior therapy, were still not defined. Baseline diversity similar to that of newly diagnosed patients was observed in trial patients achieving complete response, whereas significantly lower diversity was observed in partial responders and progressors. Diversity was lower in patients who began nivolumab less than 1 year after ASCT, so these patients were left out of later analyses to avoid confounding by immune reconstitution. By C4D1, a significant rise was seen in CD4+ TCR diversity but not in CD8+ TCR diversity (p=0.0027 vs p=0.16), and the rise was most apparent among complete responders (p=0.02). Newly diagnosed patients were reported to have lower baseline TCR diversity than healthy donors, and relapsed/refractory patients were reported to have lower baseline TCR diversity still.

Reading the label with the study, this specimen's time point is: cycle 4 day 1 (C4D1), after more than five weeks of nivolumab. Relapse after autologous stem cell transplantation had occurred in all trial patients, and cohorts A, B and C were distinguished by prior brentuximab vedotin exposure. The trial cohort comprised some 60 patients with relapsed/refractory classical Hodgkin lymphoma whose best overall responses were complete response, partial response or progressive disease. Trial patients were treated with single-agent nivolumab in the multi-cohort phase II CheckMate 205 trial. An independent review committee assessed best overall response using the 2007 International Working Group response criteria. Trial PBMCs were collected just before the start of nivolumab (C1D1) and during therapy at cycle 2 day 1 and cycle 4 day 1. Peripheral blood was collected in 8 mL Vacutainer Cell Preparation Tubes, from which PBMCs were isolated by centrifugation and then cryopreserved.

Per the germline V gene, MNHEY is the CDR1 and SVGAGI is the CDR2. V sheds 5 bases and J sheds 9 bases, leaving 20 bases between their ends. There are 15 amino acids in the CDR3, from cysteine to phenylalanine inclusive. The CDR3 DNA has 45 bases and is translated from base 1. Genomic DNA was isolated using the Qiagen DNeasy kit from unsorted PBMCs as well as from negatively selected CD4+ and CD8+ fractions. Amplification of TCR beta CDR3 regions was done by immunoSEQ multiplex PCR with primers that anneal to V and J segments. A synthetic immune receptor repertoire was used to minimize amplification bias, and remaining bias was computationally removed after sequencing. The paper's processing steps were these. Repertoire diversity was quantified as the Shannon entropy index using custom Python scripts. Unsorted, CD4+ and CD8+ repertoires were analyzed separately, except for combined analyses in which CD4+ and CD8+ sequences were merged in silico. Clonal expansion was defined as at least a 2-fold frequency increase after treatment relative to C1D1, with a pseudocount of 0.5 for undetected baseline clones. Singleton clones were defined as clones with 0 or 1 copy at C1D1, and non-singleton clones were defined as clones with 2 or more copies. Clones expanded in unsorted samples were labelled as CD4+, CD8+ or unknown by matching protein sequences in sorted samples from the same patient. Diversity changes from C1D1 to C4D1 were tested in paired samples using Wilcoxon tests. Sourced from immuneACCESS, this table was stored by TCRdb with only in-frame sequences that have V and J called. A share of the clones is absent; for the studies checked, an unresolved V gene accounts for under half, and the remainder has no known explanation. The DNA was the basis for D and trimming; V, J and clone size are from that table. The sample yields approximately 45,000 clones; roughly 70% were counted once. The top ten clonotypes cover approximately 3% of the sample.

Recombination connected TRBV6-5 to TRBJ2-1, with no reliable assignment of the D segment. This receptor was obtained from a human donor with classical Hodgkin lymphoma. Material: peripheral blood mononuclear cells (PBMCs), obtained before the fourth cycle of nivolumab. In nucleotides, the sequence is TGTGCCAGCAGTCATGATGGTCTAGTTCCCGGTGAGCAGTTCTTC. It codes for CASSHDGLVPGEQFF.